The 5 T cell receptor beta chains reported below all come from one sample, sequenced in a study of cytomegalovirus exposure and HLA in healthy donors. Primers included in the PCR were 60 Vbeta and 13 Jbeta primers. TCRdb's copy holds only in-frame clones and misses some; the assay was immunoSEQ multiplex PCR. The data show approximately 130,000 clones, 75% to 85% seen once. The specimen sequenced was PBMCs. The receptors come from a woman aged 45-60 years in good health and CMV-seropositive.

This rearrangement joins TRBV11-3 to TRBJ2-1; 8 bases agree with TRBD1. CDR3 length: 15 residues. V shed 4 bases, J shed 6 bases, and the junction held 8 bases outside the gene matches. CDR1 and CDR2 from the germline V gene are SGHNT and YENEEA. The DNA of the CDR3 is TGTGCCAGCAGCTCCAAAGGACAGGGCCGCAATGAGCAGTTCTTC. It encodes CASSSKGQGRNEQFF.

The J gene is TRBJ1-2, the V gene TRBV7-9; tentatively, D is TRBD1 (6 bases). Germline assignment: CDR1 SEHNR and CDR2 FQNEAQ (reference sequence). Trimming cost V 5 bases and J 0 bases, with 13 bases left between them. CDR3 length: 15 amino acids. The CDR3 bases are TGTGCCAGCAGCCCATGGGACAACCCTAACTATGGCTACACCTTC. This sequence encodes CASSPWDNPNYGYTF.

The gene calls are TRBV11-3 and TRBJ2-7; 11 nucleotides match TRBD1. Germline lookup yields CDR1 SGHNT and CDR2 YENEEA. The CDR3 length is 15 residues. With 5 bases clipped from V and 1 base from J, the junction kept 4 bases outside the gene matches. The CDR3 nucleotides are TGTGCCAGCAGCAGAGGACAGGGGGCGTCCTACGAGCAGTACTTC. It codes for CASSRGQGASYEQYF.

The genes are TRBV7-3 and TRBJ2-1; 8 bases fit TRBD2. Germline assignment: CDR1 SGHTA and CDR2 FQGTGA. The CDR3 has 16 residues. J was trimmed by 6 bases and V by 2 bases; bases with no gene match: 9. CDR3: CASSLFYSGSSNEQFF. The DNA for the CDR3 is TGTGCCAGCAGCTTATTCTACAGCGGGAGTTCCAATGAGCAGTTCTTC.

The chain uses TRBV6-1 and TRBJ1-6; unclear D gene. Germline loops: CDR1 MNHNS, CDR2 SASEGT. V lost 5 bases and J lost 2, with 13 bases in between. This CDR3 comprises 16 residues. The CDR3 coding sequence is TGTGCCAGCAGTCAAGGGCGTCAGGCCTATAATTCACCCCTCCACTTT. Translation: CASSQGRQAYNSPLHF.